One sample yielded the 29 T cell receptor beta chains listed below, sequenced in a study of blood T cells in healthy people across ages (dated by TCRdb to the mid-2010s). The method behind the library was 5' RACE. Sequencing took place on an Illumina HiSeq 2500. A second PCR of roughly 7 to 11 cycles was run with a J-beta primer mix and a sample-barcoded 5' primer. TCRdb cleaned the public reads at Q25 with fastp, built clones with MiXCR and kept in-frame beta chains. Each entry is one CDR3 protein sequence, shown with its most common DNA and genes. The sample table records 450,000 to 600,000 distinct CDR3 sequences; 25% to 35% of these occur just once. Over 3.5% of the sample lies in the top ten. The sample also formed part of further work on T cells of mothers and their children.

Sequenced sample: blood. The receptors originated from a boy under 10 years old in good health.

CDR3: CASSHTLGRKNTGELFF. The CDR3, as DNA: TGTGCCAGCAGTCACACCTTAGGACGGAAGAACACCGGGGAGCTGTTTTTT. The chain employs TRBV6-5 and TRBJ2-2; D not resolved. The CDR3 runs 17 residues. Deletions cut 5 bases from V and 1 base from J, with 17 bases between. Germline V lookup: CDR1 MNHEY, CDR2 SVGAGI.

The chain combines TRBV6-2 or TRBV6-3 with TRBJ2-2; D not resolved. Germline CDR1 is MNHEY and CDR2 is SVGEGT. The CDR3 runs 15 residues. V was trimmed by 2 bases and J by 7 bases, leaving 14 bases between them. In nucleotides, the CDR3 is TGTGCCAGCAGTTACCTCCTATCGGTGGGCGGGGAGCTGTTTTTT. The encoded protein is CASSYLLSVGGELFF.

The chain recombines TRBV7-9 with TRBJ2-2; D might be TRBD1 (5 bases). V shed 0 bases and J shed 6 bases, with 14 bases lying between them. Germline CDR1 and CDR2: SEHNR and FQNEAQ (reference sequence). This CDR3 comprises 16 residues. The DNA of the CDR3 is TGTGCCAGCAGCTTAGCATTCCAGGGTTCGGCCGGGGAGCTGTTTTTT. As protein: CASSLAFQGSAGELFF. The full variable domain, with the rest looked up from reference TRBV7-9 and TRBJ2-2, is DTGVSQNPRHKITKRGQNVTFRCDPISEHNRLYWYRQTLGQGPEFLTYFQNEAQLEKSRLLSDRFSAERPKGSFSTLEIQRTEQGDSAMYLCASSLAFQGSAGELFFGEGSRLTVL.

With respect to this clonotype: With a much larger clone just one base away, this may be a read error. The rearrangement joins TRBV5-4 to TRBJ2-7; TRBD1 aligns across 12 bases. Germline CDR1 reads SGHNT; CDR2 reads YYREEE (reference sequence). There are 15 residues in the CDR3. J gave up 2 bases and V 3 bases, and 3 bases lay outside the gene matches. CDR3 loop: CASSWGTGGTYEQYF. In DNA, the CDR3 is TGTGCCAGCAGCTGGGGGACAGGGGGCACCTACGAGCAGTACTTC.

In its sample, this clonotype was seen a few times. The chain is built from TRBV19 and TRBJ2-1; D unclear. There are 15 residues in the CDR3. Germline lookup yields CDR1 LNHDA and CDR2 SQIVND (reference sequence). The V gene lost 3 bases and the J gene lost 0 bases, with 9 bases spanning the gap. Here the CDR3 reads CASSIVGISYNEQFF. DNA for the CDR3: TGTGCCAGTAGTATTGTGGGGATCTCCTACAATGAGCAGTTCTTC.

The table lists this clonotype with many counts. The CDR3 DNA sequence: TGTGCCAGCAGTGAAAGAGTAGCGGGGGATTCCTACAATGAGCAGTTCTTC. It codes for CASSERVAGDSYNEQFF. The chain links TRBV6-1 to TRBJ2-1; 9 bases are a match to TRBD2. Germline CDR1 MNHNS, CDR2 SASEGT. The V gene end was trimmed by 2 bases and the J gene end by 1 base; junction bases not matched to a gene: 6. This CDR3 is 17 amino acids long.

The chain couples TRBV6-2 or TRBV6-3 to TRBJ2-3, with a weak D call TRBD2 (5 bases). This CDR3 is 14 amino acids long. V shed 4 bases and J shed 4 bases, with 12 bases lying between them. Germline CDR1 and CDR2: MNHEY and SVGEGT. The CDR3 loop is CASSSTSSADTQYF. CDR3 in DNA: TGTGCCAGCAGTTCCACTAGTTCGGCAGATACGCAGTATTTT.

The chain links TRBV25-1 to TRBJ2-3, with D possibly being TRBD1 (5 bases). V was cut by 10 bases and J by 0 bases, with 11 bases left in between. The CDR3 extends over 13 amino acids. Per the germline V gene, CDR1 is MGHDK and CDR2 is SYGVNS. The CDR3 is CATRQTSTDTQYF. The DNA for the CDR3 is TGTGCCACCAGACAGACTAGCACAGATACGCAGTATTTT. The complete variable domain, with remaining parts taken from reference TRBV25-1 and TRBJ2-3, reads EADIYQTPRYLVIGTGKKITLECSQTMGHDKMYWYQQDPGMELHLIHYSYGVNSTEKGDLSSESTVSRIRTEHFPLTLESARPSHTSQYLCATRQTSTDTQYFGPGTRLTVL.

This clonotype was counted between two and nine times. The chain employs TRBV6-2 or TRBV6-3 and TRBJ2-2; TRBD2 agrees at 7 bases. The germline V gene encodes CDR1 MNHEY and CDR2 SVGEGT. Trimming took 4 bases from V and 3 from J; bases not matched to a gene: 5. The CDR3 spans 15 residues. The CDR3 DNA follows: TGTGCCAGCAGTTTCGCAGGGAGGGACACCGGGGAGCTGTTTTTT. Translating gives CASSFAGRDTGELFF.

The CDR3 loop reads CASSFVPGAGDTQYF. The CDR3 DNA follows: TGTGCCAGCAGTTTTGTACCCGGGGCGGGAGATACGCAGTATTTT. The chain couples TRBV12-3 or TRBV12-4 to TRBJ2-3, with D perhaps being TRBD1 or TRBD2 (5 bases each). The CDR3 has 15 amino acids. V shed 3 bases and J shed 5 bases, with 15 bases lying between them.

This CDR3 reads CASSMTLKDTEAFF. In DNA, the CDR3 is TGTGCCAGCAGCATGACCCTTAAGGACACTGAAGCTTTCTTT. This chain joins TRBV5-4 and TRBJ1-1; the D is unclear. Germline values: CDR1 SGHNT, CDR2 YYREEE (reference sequence). The CDR3 loop spans 14 amino acids. The germline V and J ends were trimmed by 4 bases and 3 bases, with 13 bases remaining between them.

The J gene is TRBJ2-2, the V gene TRBV6-1, with D possibly being TRBD1 (6 bases). Per germline, CDR1 MNHNS and CDR2 SASEGT. This CDR3 has 13 amino acids. V was pared by 4 bases and J by 10 bases, with 13 bases between. CDR3 sequence: CASSVVQGTELFF. CDR3 sequence (DNA): TGTGCCAGCAGTGTTGTTCAGGGGACGGAGCTGTTTTTT.

This chain joins TRBV7-2 and TRBJ2-7; tentative D call: TRBD1 (6 bases). TRBJ2-5 explains the end of the DNA better; the J call may be wrong. Germline-derived CDR1 and CDR2 are SGHTA and FQGNSA. This CDR3 is built from 14 residues. The CDR3 DNA follows: TGTGCCAGCAGCCCTGCAGGGGTAGGAGAGACCCAGTACTTC. Encoded protein: CASSPAGVGETQYF.

This chain uses TRBV9 with TRBJ1-1; TRBD1 is a possible D gene (5 bases). The CDR3 covers 14 residues. Trimming pared 0 bases from V and 3 bases from J, leaving 9 bases between. Germline CDR1 SGDLS, CDR2 YYNGEE. The CDR3 spells CASSVDPGYTEAFF. Written as DNA, the CDR3 is TGTGCCAGCAGCGTAGATCCAGGGTACACTGAAGCTTTCTTT.

This clonotype occurred a few times. The junction departs from the called germline gene at one end, perhaps through a read error. This chain connects TRBV3-1 to TRBJ2-4, with D tentatively TRBD1 or TRBD2 (5 bases each). Germline values: CDR1 LGHDT, CDR2 YNNKEL (reference sequence). This CDR3 contains 15 residues. CDR3 nucleotide sequence: TGTGCCAGCAGCCCCTCCGGGGCAGCCAAAAGCATTCAGTACTTC. As protein: CASSPSGAAKSIQYF.

Turning to this clonotype: At one end the junction does not follow the germline gene, possibly because of a read error. The chain carries TRBV27 and TRBJ2-5, with D perhaps matching TRBD1 (6 bases). CDR3 length: 15 amino acids. Germline CDR1 is MNHEY and CDR2 is SMNVEV (reference sequence). CDR3 residues: CASSFEQGNGNELFF. CDR3 nucleotides: TGTGCCAGCAGTTTCGAGCAGGGGAACGGGAATGAGCTGTTCTTC.

This CDR3 is CASSLSTGADTQYF. The CDR3 nucleotides read TGTGCCAGCAGTTTATCGACAGGGGCAGATACGCAGTATTTT. The genes are TRBV27 and TRBJ2-3, with TRBD1 matching 8 bases. Germline-derived CDR1 and CDR2 are MNHEY and SMNVEV (reference sequence). The CDR3 is 14 residues long. After removal of 0 bases from V and 4 bases from J, the junction contained 0 bases not matched to a gene.

V usage is TRBV19 and J usage is TRBJ2-6; 7 nucleotides align to TRBD2. The CDR3 length is 15 residues. With V trimmed by 5 bases and J by 1 base, 2 bases remained unmatched. The germline gives CDR1 LNHDA, CDR2 SQIVND (reference sequence). In DNA, the CDR3 is TGTGCCAGTAGTGGGCGGGAGTCTGGGGCCAACGTCCTGACTTTC. Translated: CASSGRESGANVLTF. The full variable domain, completed using reference TRBV19 and TRBJ2-6, is DGGITQSPKYLFRKEGQNVTLSCEQNLNHDAMYWYRQDPGQGLRLIYYSQIVNDFQKGDIAEGYSVSREKKESFPLTVTSAQKNPTAFYLCASSGRESGANVLTFGAGSRLTVL.

This clonotype has only a few counts. The V gene is TRBV29-1, the J gene TRBJ2-5; no clear D gene. V lost 1 base to trimming and J lost 1 base, with 13 bases between them. CDR3 length: 15 residues. Germline V gene lookup returns CDR1 SQVTM and CDR2 ANQGSEA. DNA of the CDR3: TGCAGCGTTGAAGGGTACGAAACGTTCCAAGAGACCCAGTACTTC. Its translation is CSVEGYETFQETQYF. Using reference TRBV29-1 and TRBJ2-5 for the parts outside the CDR3, the full variable domain is SAVISQKPSRDICQRGTSLTIQCQVDSQVTMMFWYRQQPGQSLTLIATANQGSEATYESGFVIDKFPISRPNLTFSTLTVSNMSPEDSSIYLCSVEGYETFQETQYFGPGTRLLVL.

The CDR3 loop is CASSLNLAVGPVYEQYF. As DNA, the CDR3 is TGCGCCAGCAGCTTGAACCTAGCGGTGGGGCCCGTCTACGAGCAGTACTTC. This chain uses TRBV5-1 with TRBJ2-1, with 7 bases identical to TRBD2. The better agreement between TRBJ2-7 and the DNA end casts doubt on the J call. The germline V gene encodes CDR1 SGHRS and CDR2 YFSETQ. This CDR3 has 17 amino acids.

CDR3 residues: CASSLGRFGGRSYNEQFF. The CDR3 DNA sequence: TGCGCCAGCAGCTTGGGCCGCTTCGGGGGCCGGTCCTACAATGAGCAGTTCTTC. V usage is TRBV5-1 and J usage is TRBJ2-1; D possibly matches TRBD1 or TRBD2 (6 bases each). The germline V and J ends were trimmed by 0 bases and 1 base, with 17 bases remaining between them. The germline V gene encodes CDR1 SGHRS and CDR2 YFSETQ. This CDR3 has 18 residues.

This clonotype was observed many times. The chain recombines TRBV12-3 or TRBV12-4 with TRBJ1-2; D remains unclear. The CDR3 has 14 amino acids. V shed 2 bases and J shed 6 bases, with 13 bases lying between them. In nucleotides, the CDR3 is TGTGCCAGCAGTTTACGGGCCCGGCAGCATGGCTACACCTTC. It encodes CASSLRARQHGYTF.

This clonotype was seen a handful of times. The chain uses TRBV29-1 and TRBJ2-7, with 12 bases matching TRBD2. The CDR3 contains 13 residues. The ends lost 6 bases at V and 5 bases at J; junction bases unmatched: 5. From germline, CDR1 is SQVTM and CDR2 ANQGSEA. CDR3 nucleotide sequence: TGCAGCGTGGGGGGACTAGCGGGCGACGAGCAGTACTTC. It specifies CSVGGLAGDEQYF.

This clonotype was observed a handful of times. V and J are TRBV13 and TRBJ2-3; 8 nucleotides agree with TRBD2. The J segment lost 0 bases and the V segment lost 2 bases, leaving 4 bases of the junction unmatched. CDR1 is PRHDT, CDR2 FYEKMQ, per germline (reference sequence). CDR3 length: 16 amino acids. CDR3 loop: CASSLRLAGSTDTQYF. CDR3 nucleotides: TGTGCCAGCAGCTTAAGGCTAGCGGGTAGCACAGATACGCAGTATTTT.

The chain employs TRBV10-2 and TRBJ2-7, with D unclear. Per germline, CDR1 WSHSY and CDR2 SAAADI. CDR3 size: 13 residues. The V and J ends lost 6 bases and 0 bases respectively, with 9 bases between them. Here the CDR3 reads CASSPSNSYEQYF. The DNA for the CDR3 is TGCGCCAGCAGCCCTTCAAACTCCTACGAGCAGTACTTC.

Note on this clonotype: One junction end does not reproduce the germline sequence, and a read error may be involved. This sequence joins TRBV4-3 and TRBJ2-2, with 7 bases aligning to TRBD2. This CDR3 region has 18 residues. Germline assignment: CDR1 LGHNA and CDR2 YSLEER. The CDR3 here is CASGQDVWGGRNTGELFF. In DNA form, the CDR3 reads TGCGCCAGCGGCCAAGATGTGTGGGGGGGTAGGAACACCGGGGAGCTGTTTTTT.

This clonotype has more than one count but fewer than ten. The rearrangement uses TRBV7-2 and TRBJ2-7, with 13 positions matching TRBD2. This CDR3 comprises 15 residues. The V gene's germline CDR1 is SGHTA and CDR2 FQGNSA. V lost 1 base, J lost 12 bases, and 9 bases stayed unmatched. The CDR3 nucleotides are TGTGCCAGCAGCTTAGAAGTTGGGACTAGCGGGACGGGGTACTTC. This sequence encodes CASSLEVGTSGTGYF. Full variable domain (outside the CDR3, taken from reference TRBV7-2 and TRBJ2-7): GAGVSQSPSNKVTEKGKDVELRCDPISGHTALYWYRQSLGQGLEFLIYFQGNSAPDKSGLPSDRFSAERTGGSVSTLTIQRTQQEDSAVYLCASSLEVGTSGTGYFGPGTRLTVT.

The rearrangement joins TRBV9 to TRBJ2-5; 9 bases are shared with TRBD1. The DNA end is more similar to TRBJ2-1, so the J call may be wrong. Germline CDR1 reads SGDLS; CDR2 reads YYNGEE. The CDR3 totals 16 residues. The chain's CDR3 is CASSVSPRDRDHEQFF. Here the CDR3 DNA reads TGTGCCAGCAGCGTTTCTCCCCGGGACAGGGACCATGAGCAGTTCTTC.

The V and J genes are TRBV5-1 and TRBJ2-7; TRBD2 might be the D (6 bases). CDR1 is SGHRS and CDR2 is YFSETQ in the germline V gene. The CDR3 runs 14 residues. Trimming took off 0 bases at V and 5 bases at J, with 12 bases between the two ends. The CDR3 spells CASSLASSEHEQYF. DNA of the CDR3: TGCGCCAGCAGCTTGGCCTCTAGCGAACACGAGCAGTACTTC.